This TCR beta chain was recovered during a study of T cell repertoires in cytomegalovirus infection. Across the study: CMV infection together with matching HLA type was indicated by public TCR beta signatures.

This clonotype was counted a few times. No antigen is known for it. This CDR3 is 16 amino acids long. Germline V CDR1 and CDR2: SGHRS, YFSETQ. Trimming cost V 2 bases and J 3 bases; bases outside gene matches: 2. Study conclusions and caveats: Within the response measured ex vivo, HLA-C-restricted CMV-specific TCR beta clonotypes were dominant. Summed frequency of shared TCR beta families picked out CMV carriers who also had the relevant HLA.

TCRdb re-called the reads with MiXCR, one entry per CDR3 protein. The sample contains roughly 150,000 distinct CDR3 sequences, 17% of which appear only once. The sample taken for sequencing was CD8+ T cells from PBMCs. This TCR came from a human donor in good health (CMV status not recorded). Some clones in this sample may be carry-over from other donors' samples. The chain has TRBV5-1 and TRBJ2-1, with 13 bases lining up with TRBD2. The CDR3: CASSFRTSGSYNEQFF. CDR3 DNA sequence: TGCGCCAGCAGCTTCCGGACTAGCGGGAGCTACAATGAGCAGTTCTTC.